This TCR beta chain was sequenced in a study of control samples from healthy donors and cancer patients. The germline gives CDR1 WSHSY, CDR2 SAAADI. J gave up 3 bases and V 6 bases, and 2 bases lay outside the gene matches. The CDR3 has 14 residues. Generated by immunoSEQ multiplex PCR, the TCRdb table keeps only in-frame clones and is missing some. This sample yields 100,000 to 150,000 clones, of which around 90% are seen a single time; around 9% belongs to the top ten. V gene TRBV10-2 combines with J gene TRBJ1-5; 10 bases line up with TRBD1. The sample was blood. The TCR comes from a middle-aged man in good health. As DNA, the CDR3 is TGCGCCAGCAGGGACAGGGGGAACAATCAGCCCCAGCATTTT. This gives the protein CASRDRGNNQPQHF.